This note documents a single T cell receptor (beta chain) sequence. No antigen is known for it. These data originate in a study of Ad26.COV2.S vaccination and SARS-CoV-2 variants. Study context: Administration of Ad26.COV2.S was intramuscular, either once or twice 56 days apart. Whole-study findings and limits: Total T cell responses may have been underestimated by the TCR breadth and depth analyses. Among vaccine recipients, spike-specific TCR breadth exceeded that of placebo recipients.

Profiling relied on immunoSEQ multiplex PCR, and the TCRdb table lists in-frame clones only, not all of them. The data hold 380,000 or so clones, with about four fifths observed a single time. The treatment is: some 20 received Ad26.COV2.S at low or high dose, single or two shots; 5 received placebo; per-sample allocation not given. It was on day 63 after the first vaccine or placebo injection that samples were taken. Ad26.COV2.S expressed prefusion-stabilized spike from the original Wuhan strain. The starting material was peripheral blood, obtained in a trial of Ad26.COV2.S vaccine versus placebo. The TCR sequence derives from a person between 18 and 65 years old who received the Ad26.COV2.S COVID-19 vaccine or a placebo.

The CDR3 DNA is TGTGCCAGCAGCGTAGTAAATAGGGGGTCCTACAATGAGCAGTTCTTC. Encoded protein: CASSVVNRGSYNEQFF. The chain has TRBV9 and TRBJ2-1, with D perhaps TRBD1 (6 bases). This CDR3 has 16 amino acids. Germline V gene data show CDR1 as SGDLS and CDR2 as YYNGEE. With 0 bases removed from V and 1 base from J, the gap between germline ends came to 11 bases. The full variable domain, rest sourced from reference TRBV9 and TRBJ2-1, is DSGVTQTPKHLITATGQRVTLRCSPRSGDLSVYWYQQSLDQGLQFLIQYYNGEERAKGNILERFSAQQFPDLHSELNLSSLELGDSALYFCASSVVNRGSYNEQFFGPGTRLTVL.